A selection of T cell receptor beta chains follows, all from one sample in a study of radiation and T cells in renal cell carcinoma. Clones were sequenced by immunoSEQ multiplex PCR, and TCRdb holds only the in-frame ones, with some missing. The sample shows about 150,000 clones, less than 90% of them seen only once. The sequenced sample was blood, obtained from a patient whose treatment included radiotherapy and nephrectomy. All receptors derive from a woman in her 70s with renal cell carcinoma. Each CDR3 is given with its conserved first and last residue. D genes are given only for firm matches. Where a row states a size, it is once, few, many or the class of an expanded clone; other rows omit it.

size: -
D: -
V: TRBV27
J: TRBJ2-7
CDR3: CASSLRGAHEQYF
DNA: TGTGCCAGCAGTTTGAGAGGGGCCCACGAGCAGTACTTC

size: -
D: -
V: TRBV10-3
J: TRBJ2-3
CDR3: CAISESGGATDTQYF
DNA: TGTGCCATCAGTGAGTCGGGCGGGGCCACAGATACGCAGTATTTT

size: -
D: -
V: TRBV7-2
J: TRBJ2-7
CDR3: CASSAKDRVPYEQYF
DNA: TGTGCCAGCAGCGCGAAGGACAGAGTGCCCTACGAGCAGTACTTC

size: once
D: TRBD1
V: TRBV2
J: TRBJ1-5
CDR3: CASSGTGGAPNQPQHF
DNA: TGTGCCAGCAGTGGAACAGGGGGCGCCCCCAATCAGCCCCAGCATTTT

size: -
D: -
V: TRBV7-6
J: TRBJ2-3
CDR3: CASSQITRMPDTQYF
DNA: TGTGCCAGCAGCCAAATTACTAGAATGCCAGATACGCAGTATTTT

size: -
D: -
V: TRBV30
J: TRBJ1-5
CDR3: CAWSVKNQPQHF
DNA: TGTGCCTGGAGTGTAAAAAATCAGCCCCAGCATTTT

size: -
D: TRBD1
V: TRBV7-8
J: TRBJ1-3
CDR3: CASSFGTEGNTIYF
DNA: TGTGCCAGCAGCTTCGGGACAGAAGGAAACACCATATATTTT

size: -
D: TRBD1
V: TRBV11-3
J: TRBJ2-3
CDR3: CASSQDRARTDTQYF
DNA: TGTGCCAGCAGCCAAGACAGGGCTCGCACAGATACGCAGTATTTT

size: -
D: -
V: TRBV6-6
J: TRBJ2-1
CDR3: CASTGGAMGEQFF
DNA: TGTGCCAGCACCGGGGGCGCGATGGGTGAGCAGTTCTTC

size: -
D: -
V: TRBV18
J: TRBJ2-3
CDR3: CASSPSDTQYF
DNA: TGTGCCAGCTCACCCTCAGATACGCAGTATTTT

size: -
D: TRBD1
V: TRBV15
J: TRBJ1-5
CDR3: CATSRDLGQARGPQHF
DNA: TGTGCCACCAGCAGAGATCTTGGACAGGCCAGAGGGCCCCAGCATTTT

size: -
D: -
V: TRBV6-5
J: TRBJ2-3
CDR3: CASSYGWGGGTDTQYF
DNA: TGTGCCAGCAGTTACGGGTGGGGAGGTGGCACAGATACGCAGTATTTT

size: -
D: -
V: TRBV27
J: TRBJ2-7
CDR3: CASSLSWGATYEQYF
DNA: TGTGCCAGCAGTTTATCATGGGGGGCAACCTACGAGCAGTACTTC

size: few
D: -
V: TRBV6-6
J: TRBJ1-5
CDR3: CASSYLGQQSNQPQHF
DNA: TGTGCCAGCAGTTACCTTGGACAACAATCCAACCAGCCCCAGCATTTT

size: -
D: -
V: TRBV5-6
J: TRBJ2-2
CDR3: CASRLSGELFF
DNA: TGTGCCAGCAGGCTATCCGGGGAGCTGTTTTTT

size: -
D: TRBD1
V: TRBV6-5
J: TRBJ1-5
CDR3: CASSARGYDQPQHF
DNA: TGTGCCAGCAGTGCCAGGGGGTACGATCAGCCCCAGCATTTT

size: few
D: TRBD1
V: TRBV7-2
J: TRBJ2-3
CDR3: CASSAPDRGTDTQYF
DNA: TGTGCCAGCAGCGCCCCGGACAGGGGCACAGATACGCAGTATTTT

size: -
D: TRBD1
V: TRBV4-2
J: TRBJ2-5
CDR3: CASRGQDQETQYF
DNA: TGTGCCAGCAGGGGACAGGACCAAGAGACCCAGTACTTC

size: -
D: -
V: TRBV27
J: TRBJ1-5
CDR3: CASSLSAVPHQPQHF
DNA: TGTGCCAGCAGTTTATCGGCGGTGCCGCATCAGCCCCAGCATTTT

size: once
D: -
V: TRBV19
J: TRBJ1-1
CDR3: CASSIGQPNTEAFF
DNA: TGTGCCAGTAGTATAGGTCAGCCGAACACTGAAGCTTTCTTT

size: -
D: TRBD1
V: TRBV7-9
J: TRBJ2-1
CDR3: CASSQPGTGAPSSYNEQFF
DNA: TGTGCCAGCAGCCAACCCGGGACAGGGGCCCCGAGCTCCTACAATGAGCAGTTCTTC

size: -
D: -
V: TRBV5-1
J: TRBJ1-1
CDR3: CASSLEQGLNTEAFF
DNA: TGCGCCAGCAGCTTGGAGCAGGGCCTGAACACTGAAGCTTTCTTT

size: -
D: -
V: TRBV7-2
J: TRBJ2-5
CDR3: CASSFSLVQETQYF
DNA: TGTGCCAGCAGCTTCTCACTGGTACAAGAGACCCAGTACTTC

size: -
D: -
V: TRBV5-1
J: TRBJ1-1
CDR3: CASSNTLLATEAFF
DNA: TGCGCCAGCAGCAATACACTATTAGCCACTGAAGCTTTCTTT

size: -
D: TRBD1
V: TRBV5-4
J: TRBJ1-2
CDR3: CASSPQTGTSYGYTF
DNA: TGTGCCAGCAGCCCCCAGACAGGGACCTCCTATGGCTACACCTTC

size: -
D: -
V: TRBV6-6
J: TRBJ1-5
CDR3: CASKSPTDQPQHF
DNA: TGTGCCAGCAAATCACCGACGGATCAGCCCCAGCATTTT

size: once
D: -
V: TRBV7-2
J: TRBJ2-7
CDR3: CASSSQGKTHEQYF
DNA: TGTGCCAGCAGCTCGCAGGGAAAGACCCACGAGCAGTACTTC

size: few
D: -
V: TRBV9
J: TRBJ1-4
CDR3: CASSITNEKLFF
DNA: TGTGCCAGCAGTATAACTAATGAAAAACTGTTTTTT

size: -
D: TRBD1
V: TRBV5-6
J: TRBJ1-2
CDR3: CASRTTGGLRNYGYTF
DNA: TGTGCCAGCAGGACGACAGGGGGCCTCCGAAACTATGGCTACACCTTC

size: -
D: -
V: TRBV2
J: TRBJ1-4
CDR3: CASSRDNPRATNEKLFF
DNA: TGTGCCAGCAGTAGGGATAACCCCCGAGCCACTAATGAAAAACTGTTTTTT

size: -
D: TRBD1
V: TRBV14
J: TRBJ2-1
CDR3: CASSQVSGGRSNEQFF
DNA: TGTGCCAGCAGCCAAGTGTCAGGGGGCCGAAGCAATGAGCAGTTCTTC

size: -
D: TRBD1
V: TRBV28
J: TRBJ1-2
CDR3: CASSSPTGGYGYTF
DNA: TGTGCCAGCAGTTCACCAACAGGGGGTTATGGCTACACCTTC

size: -
D: TRBD1
V: TRBV5-1
J: TRBJ2-5
CDR3: CASSLGPGGRETQYF
DNA: TGCGCCAGCAGCTTGGGACCAGGGGGTCGAGAGACCCAGTACTTC

size: -
D: -
V: TRBV29-1
J: TRBJ2-1
CDR3: CSVEVSGNEQFF
DNA: TGCAGCGTTGAAGTAAGCGGGAATGAGCAGTTCTTC

size: -
D: TRBD1
V: TRBV7-2
J: TRBJ2-3
CDR3: CASSKGQGATDTQYF
DNA: TGTGCCAGCAGCAAGGGACAGGGGGCCACAGATACGCAGTATTTT

size: -
D: -
V: TRBV19
J: TRBJ2-1
CDR3: CASSIAQGHNEQFF
DNA: TGTGCCAGTAGTATAGCCCAGGGCCACAATGAGCAGTTCTTC

size: -
D: TRBD1
V: TRBV11-3
J: TRBJ1-1
CDR3: CASGRTGINTEAFF
DNA: TGTGCCAGCGGCAGGACAGGGATCAACACTGAAGCTTTCTTT

size: -
D: -
V: TRBV6-1
J: TRBJ2-3
CDR3: CASAKVTDTQYF
DNA: TGTGCCAGCGCCAAGGTCACAGATACGCAGTATTTT

size: -
D: TRBD1
V: TRBV7-2
J: TRBJ1-2
CDR3: CASSPGTVYGYTF
DNA: TGTGCCAGCAGCCCCGGGACAGTCTATGGCTACACCTTC

size: -
D: TRBD2
V: TRBV5-4
J: TRBJ2-5
CDR3: CASSYPTSGQETQYF
DNA: TGTGCCAGCAGCTACCCTACTAGCGGCCAAGAGACCCAGTACTTC

size: -
D: -
V: TRBV9
J: TRBJ2-7
CDR3: CASSARTYTYEQYF
DNA: TGTGCCAGCAGCGCCCGGACGTACACCTACGAGCAGTACTTC

size: -
D: -
V: TRBV6-5
J: TRBJ1-1
CDR3: CASSSRGDTEAFF
DNA: TGTGCCAGCAGTTCGCGGGGCGACACTGAAGCTTTCTTT

size: -
D: -
V: TRBV5-5
J: TRBJ2-7
CDR3: CASSLTQGFSYEQYF
DNA: TGTGCCAGCAGCTTGACTCAGGGATTCTCCTACGAGCAGTACTTC

size: -
D: TRBD2
V: TRBV7-2
J: TRBJ2-1
CDR3: CASSLAASGGANEQFF
DNA: TGTGCCAGCAGCTTAGCAGCTAGCGGGGGGGCTAATGAGCAGTTCTTC

size: -
D: -
V: TRBV7-8
J: TRBJ2-2
CDR3: CASSSRRGHTGELFF
DNA: TGTGCCAGCAGCTCACGTAGGGGTCACACCGGGGAGCTGTTTTTT

size: -
D: -
V: TRBV6-5
J: TRBJ2-3
CDR3: CASTKAGASTDTQYF
DNA: TGTGCCAGCACTAAGGCGGGGGCCAGCACAGATACGCAGTATTTT

size: -
D: TRBD1
V: TRBV29-1
J: TRBJ2-7
CDR3: CSVTGTGEAYGEQYF
DNA: TGCAGCGTTACCGGGACAGGGGAAGCATATGGCGAGCAGTACTTC

size: -
D: -
V: TRBV10-1
J: TRBJ1-1
CDR3: CARRPYWRLNTEAFF
DNA: TGCGCCAGGCGGCCCTATTGGAGGCTTAACACTGAAGCTTTCTTT

size: -
D: TRBD1
V: TRBV9
J: TRBJ1-6
CDR3: CASSPQGVSYNSPLHF
DNA: TGTGCCAGCAGCCCACAGGGGGTCTCCTATAATTCACCCCTCCACTTT

size: -
D: TRBD1
V: TRBV18
J: TRBJ2-5
CDR3: CASSSGGSASETQYF
DNA: TGTGCCAGCTCATCAGGGGGAAGTGCGTCGGAGACCCAGTACTTC

size: -
D: TRBD1
V: TRBV6-5
J: TRBJ2-1
CDR3: CASSYYDRDEQFF
DNA: TGTGCCAGCAGTTATTACGACAGGGATGAGCAGTTCTTC

size: -
D: TRBD2
V: TRBV5-4
J: TRBJ2-3
CDR3: CASSLYSGGRSDTQYF
DNA: TGTGCCAGCAGCTTATATAGCGGGGGTCGCTCAGATACGCAGTATTTT

size: -
D: TRBD2
V: TRBV4-2
J: TRBJ2-5
CDR3: CASSQLGTSGDQETQYF
DNA: TGTGCCAGCAGCCAATTGGGGACTAGCGGGGACCAAGAGACCCAGTACTTC

size: -
D: TRBD2
V: TRBV19
J: TRBJ2-3
CDR3: CASSMLRGGRIDTQYF
DNA: TGTGCCAGTAGTATGTTGCGGGGGGGCCGCATAGATACGCAGTATTTT

size: few
D: -
V: TRBV13
J: TRBJ1-1
CDR3: CASSLSGLNTEAFF
DNA: TGTGCCAGCAGCTTATCAGGCCTGAACACTGAAGCTTTCTTT

size: -
D: -
V: TRBV5-1
J: TRBJ1-2
CDR3: CASSLAQVPTNYGYTF
DNA: TGCGCCAGCAGCTTGGCGCAGGTCCCTACTAACTATGGCTACACCTTC

size: -
D: -
V: TRBV11-2
J: TRBJ1-3
CDR3: CASSLEGPSSGNTIYF
DNA: TGTGCCAGCAGCTTAGAAGGACCGTCCTCTGGAAACACCATATATTTT

size: -
D: -
V: TRBV9
J: TRBJ1-2
CDR3: CASAQRVEGPVQGYTF
DNA: TGTGCCAGCGCGCAACGGGTGGAAGGGCCCGTTCAGGGCTACACCTTC

size: -
D: -
V: TRBV5-6
J: TRBJ1-2
CDR3: CASSLGGNYGYTF
DNA: TGTGCCAGCAGCTTGGGGGGTAACTATGGCTACACCTTC